Listed here are 10 T cell receptor beta chains from one sample, sequenced in a study of cytomegalovirus exposure and HLA in healthy donors. In the PCR, 60 Vbeta and 13 Jbeta primers were used. Profiling relied on immunoSEQ multiplex PCR, and the TCRdb table lists in-frame clones only, not all of them. Here the sample spans about 140,000 clones, approximately 71% being singletons. The sequenced sample consisted of PBMCs. The receptor source for this set is a woman aged 50 to 60 in good health and CMV-seronegative.

Points on this clone: The sample contains more than one DNA sequence encoding this CDR3. V usage is TRBV6-1 and J usage is TRBJ2-7, with D possibly matching TRBD2 (6 bases). Trimming stripped 3 bases from V and 0 bases from J, with 12 bases between. CDR1 and CDR2 from the germline V gene are MNHNS and SASEGT. The CDR3 contains 15 residues. In DNA, the CDR3 is TGTGCCAGCAGTGAGCTGGGACTGAGCTCCTACGAGCAGTACTTC. Translated: CASSELGLSSYEQYF.

This clone has just one count. V is TRBV7-2 and J is TRBJ1-1; D remains unclear. The CDR3 is 13 residues long. The V end was cut by 3 bases, the J end by 0 bases, with 5 bases between. Germline values: CDR1 SGHTA, CDR2 FQGNSA. CDR3 protein: CASSFGMNTEAFF. The CDR3 DNA sequence: TGTGCCAGCAGCTTCGGGATGAACACTGAAGCTTTCTTT.

This CDR3 is CASSPPDSPHGYTF. The CDR3 bases are TGTGCCAGCAGTCCCCCGGACAGTCCTCATGGCTACACCTTC. The chain employs TRBV28 and TRBJ1-2; possible D gene TRBD1, 6 bases. From germline, CDR1 is MDHEN and CDR2 SYDVKM. The CDR3 loop spans 14 amino acids. The ends were cut back, 5 bases at V and 6 bases at J, with 16 bases in the middle.

The rearrangement uses TRBV11-2 and TRBJ2-7; tentative D call: TRBD1 (6 bases). Germline lookup yields CDR1 SGHAT and CDR2 FQNNGV. V shed 0 bases and J shed 2 bases, with 8 bases lying between them. This CDR3 has 14 amino acids. In nucleotides, the CDR3 is TGTGCCAGCAGCTTAGACAGGGGTCCCTACGAGCAGTACTTC. Translated, it gives CASSLDRGPYEQYF.

The V and J genes are TRBV28 and TRBJ1-4, with 7 bases aligning to TRBD1. CDR1 MDHEN and CDR2 SYDVKM come from the germline V gene. V gave up 5 bases and J gave up 0 bases; unmatched junction bases: 12. The CDR3 runs 18 residues. The CDR3: CASSPRTGFIATNEKLFF. The CDR3 DNA reads as TGTGCCAGCAGTCCTAGGACAGGATTCATCGCAACTAATGAAAAACTGTTTTTT.

The chain joins TRBV6-5 to TRBJ1-1, with D perhaps TRBD1 (6 bases). Trimming left V 6 bases short and J 4 bases short, with 18 bases between. This CDR3 region has 15 residues. Germline CDR1 is MNHEY and CDR2 is SVGAGI. The CDR3 sequence is CASRVDPGGATEAFF. CDR3 nucleotides: TGTGCCAGCAGGGTCGATCCTGGGGGGGCCACTGAAGCTTTCTTT.

Only one count was recorded for this clone. The V gene is TRBV19, the J gene TRBJ2-3; 8 bases align to TRBD2. The CDR3 extends over 15 amino acids. J gave up 6 bases and V 4 bases, and 9 bases lay outside the gene matches. CDR1 LNHDA and CDR2 SQIVND come from the germline V gene (reference sequence). The CDR3: CASSNAGTRGDTQYF. CDR3 DNA: TGTGCCAGTAGTAACGCCGGGACTAGGGGGGATACGCAGTATTTT. The whole variable domain, filled in from reference TRBV19 and TRBJ2-3, reads DGGITQSPKYLFRKEGQNVTLSCEQNLNHDAMYWYRQDPGQGLRLIYYSQIVNDFQKGDIAEGYSVSREKKESFPLTVTSAQKNPTAFYLCASSNAGTRGDTQYFGPGTRLTVL.

There are a few counts of this clone. The chain couples TRBV20-1 to TRBJ2-5; D call uncertain. The V end lost 7 bases, the J end lost 1 base, and 7 bases lay between the germline ends. Germline-derived CDR1 and CDR2 are DFQATT and SNEGSKA (reference sequence). CDR3 size: 11 residues. The CDR3 loop is CSVPLQETQYF. The CDR3 DNA reads as TGCAGTGTCCCCCTCCAAGAGACCCAGTACTTC.

The genes are TRBV6-1 and TRBJ1-6; D unclear. The CDR3 consists of 12 residues. Trimming cost V 6 bases and J 5 bases, with 5 bases left between them. From germline, CDR1 is MNHNS and CDR2 SASEGT. The CDR3 coding sequence is TGTGCCAGCAGGGCCGATAATTCACCCCTCCACTTT. Protein product: CASRADNSPLHF.

The chain uses TRBV28 and TRBJ1-2; no reliable D call. V lost 3 bases, J lost 10 bases, and 9 bases lay in between. CDR3 length: 11 residues. Germline lookup yields CDR1 MDHEN and CDR2 SYDVKM. The CDR3 sequence: CASSFTGIYTF. In DNA, the CDR3 is TGTGCCAGCAGTTTCACGGGAATCTACACCTTC.